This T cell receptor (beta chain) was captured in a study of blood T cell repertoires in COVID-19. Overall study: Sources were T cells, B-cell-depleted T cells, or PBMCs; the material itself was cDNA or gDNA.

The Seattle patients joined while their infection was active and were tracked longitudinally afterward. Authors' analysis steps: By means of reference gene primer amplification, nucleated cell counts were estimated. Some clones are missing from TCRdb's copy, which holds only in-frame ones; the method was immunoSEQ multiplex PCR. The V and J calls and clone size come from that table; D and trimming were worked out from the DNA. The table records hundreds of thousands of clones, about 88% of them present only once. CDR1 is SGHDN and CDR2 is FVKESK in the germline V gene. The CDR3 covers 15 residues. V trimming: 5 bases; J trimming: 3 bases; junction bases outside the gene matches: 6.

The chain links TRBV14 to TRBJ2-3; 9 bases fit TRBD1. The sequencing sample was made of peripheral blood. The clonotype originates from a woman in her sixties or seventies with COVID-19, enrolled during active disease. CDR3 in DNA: TGTGCCAGCAGCTACACTGGGACAGGGACAGATACGCAGTATTTT. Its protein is CASSYTGTGTDTQYF.